This TCR beta chain stems from a study of T cells in Graves' hyperthyroidism and ophthalmopathy (dated by TCRdb to the late 2010s). Study-level background: Peripheral blood was collected at initial diagnosis, before any treatment. The paper describes TCR Vbeta CDR3 sequencing of about 140 peripheral blood samples, made up of about 40 ophthalmopathy patients, around 78 hyperthyroidism patients and 17 progressor patients. The study also compared thyroid tissue and blood T-cell repertoires from over 5 Graves' hyperthyroidism patients. TCR V-J signatures able to tell the groups apart were searched for in a discovery cohort of about a hundred patients, of whom roughly 42 had Graves' ophthalmopathy and more than 55 had stable Graves' hyperthyroidism. Once sampling was done, hyperthyroidism patients were given methimazole at a starting dose of 30 mg daily, whereas ophthalmopathy patients were given high-dose intravenous methylprednisolone. Whether ophthalmopathy could be predicted prospectively was tested in an independent validation cohort made up of under 20 hyperthyroidism patients plus 17 patients who later progressed to ophthalmopathy. The roughly 100 discovery patients were randomly divided into training and test sets at a 7:3 ratio. Results and caveats for the whole study, not just this receptor: No statistical method was used to set the sample size in advance, and investigators knew the group allocation. In validation, progression to ophthalmopathy was predicted by the model with 70.59% sensitivity and under 85% specificity, a median of roughly 6 months before onset. In cross-validation, a model built on a 13 V-J signature told ophthalmopathy apart from stable hyperthyroidism with roughly 87% sensitivity and 81% to 82% specificity, and in testing the same model reached 80%/75%. Most expanded thyroid clonotypes (frequency above 0.001) were also found in blood, which suggests that blood repertoires may mirror thyroid immune responses.

Ophthalmopathy patients had moderately to severely active disease, Clinical Activity Score of at least 3, NOSPECS grade of at least 4, and duration under 3 months. Exclusion was applied to patients with uncontrolled infections, other autoimmune diseases, pregnancy or lactation. Diagnoses relied on clinical symptoms, serum thyroxine and TRAb, thyroid ultrasound and orbital computed tomography. Ficoll-Paque density gradient centrifugation was used to isolate PBMCs from under 11 ml of fresh peripheral blood. Total RNA was extracted with Trizol reagent, and quality was checked on an Agilent 2100 Bioanalyzer. V loses 5 bases of germline sequence and J loses 6 bases, and the interval between the two ends is 19 bases. CDR1 and CDR2 were assigned from the germline V gene as SGHTA and FQGTGA. With termini counted, the CDR3 has 15 amino acids. Only CDR3 DNA is held: 45 bases, read in frame from base 1. TCR beta CDR3 regions were amplified from RNA transcripts. For the first round of RT-PCR on the TCR CDR3, the HTBI primer set was used together with the Qiagen OneStep RT-PCR kit. Libraries were constructed in a second round of multiplex PCR, after which size selection and purification were carried out. Paired-end sequencing of the libraries was performed with 100 bp reads on an Illumina HiSeq2000. The original methods were these. SOAPnuke was used to process the raw data, removing reads that contained adapters or uncalled bases, had a mean Phred below 15, or lacked an exact match to the constant primer or identifier. COPE v1.2.5 was used to merge the high-quality paired reads, and each unique nucleotide sequence was defined as a clonotype. MiTCR v1.1 was used to align clonotypes to the IMGT TRBV, TRBD and TRBJ reference segments. The analysis was restricted to V-J combinations with a frequency above 0.0001, which together covered roughly 99% of the repertoires. The TCS score was defined as F50 (clonal expansion) divided by E x V (chaos), with BLOSUM62-based TCRdist calculated between CDR3 peptides within each V-J. Welch's t-statistics and random forest reduced around 550 V-J features to roughly 13, which were used in a naive Bayes classifier (R e1071). TCRdb reanalyzed the raw reads on its own, using fastp at Q25 for trimming and MiXCR for clone calling, and kept in-frame beta chains. Rows with a matching CDR3 protein are joined into one entry that keeps the most common DNA and genes. None of the V and J calls come from the authors' own analysis; TCRdb made them. This sample is represented by around 270,000 distinct CDR3 sequences; roughly 18% of them were singletons. Together, the top ten hold about 40% of the sample.

A note on this clonotype: The target of this receptor is not known. A much bigger clone sits one base away, suggesting this may be a read error. It is likely a read error, because the conserved phenylalanine at the end of the CDR3 is missing.

This receptor was identified in a man over 45 with Graves' ophthalmopathy. The chain is assembled from TRBV7-3 and TRBJ1-2; the D gene remains uncertain. The material sequenced was blood. The DNA sequence is TGTGCCAGCAGCCCCCAACGGGGTCGACCGGATGGCTACACCCTC. This translates into CASSPQRGRPDGYTL.